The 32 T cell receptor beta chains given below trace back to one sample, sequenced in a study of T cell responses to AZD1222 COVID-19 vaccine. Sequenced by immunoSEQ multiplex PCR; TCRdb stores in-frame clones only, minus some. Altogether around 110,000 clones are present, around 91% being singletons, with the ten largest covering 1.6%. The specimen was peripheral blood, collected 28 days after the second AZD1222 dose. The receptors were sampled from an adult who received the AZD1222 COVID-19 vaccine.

CDR3 residues: CASSVGHGYTF. In DNA form, the CDR3 reads TGTGCCAGCAGTGTGGGGCATGGCTACACCTTC. The chain carries TRBV25-1 and TRBJ1-2; tentative D call: TRBD1 (5 bases). Trimming removed 4 bases at V and 6 bases at J, with 6 bases between. The length of the CDR3 is 11 residues. From germline, CDR1 is MGHDK and CDR2 SYGVNS.

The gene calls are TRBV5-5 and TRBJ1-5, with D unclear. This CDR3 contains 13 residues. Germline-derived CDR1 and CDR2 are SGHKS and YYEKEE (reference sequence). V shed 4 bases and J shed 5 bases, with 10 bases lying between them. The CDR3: CASSPWADQPQHF. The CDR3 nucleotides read TGTGCCAGCAGCCCTTGGGCGGATCAGCCCCAGCATTTT.

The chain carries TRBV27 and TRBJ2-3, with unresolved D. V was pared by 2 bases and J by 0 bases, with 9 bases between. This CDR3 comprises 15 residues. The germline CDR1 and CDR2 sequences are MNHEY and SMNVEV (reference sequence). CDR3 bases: TGTGCCAGCAGTTTAGCGGCCTTTAGCACAGATACGCAGTATTTT. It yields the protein CASSLAAFSTDTQYF.

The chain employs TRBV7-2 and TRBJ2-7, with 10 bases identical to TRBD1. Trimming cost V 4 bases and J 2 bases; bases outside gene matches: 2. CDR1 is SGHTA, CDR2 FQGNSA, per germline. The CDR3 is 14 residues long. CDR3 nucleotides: TGTGCCAGCAGCTACGGGACAGGGGCCTACGAGCAGTACTTC. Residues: CASSYGTGAYEQYF.

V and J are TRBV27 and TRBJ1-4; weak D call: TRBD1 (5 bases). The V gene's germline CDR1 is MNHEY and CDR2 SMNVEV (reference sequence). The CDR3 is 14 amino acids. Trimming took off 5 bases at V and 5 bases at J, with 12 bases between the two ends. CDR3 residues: CASSPRDGNEKLFF. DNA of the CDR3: TGTGCCAGCAGTCCCCGGGACGGGAATGAAAAACTGTTTTTT.

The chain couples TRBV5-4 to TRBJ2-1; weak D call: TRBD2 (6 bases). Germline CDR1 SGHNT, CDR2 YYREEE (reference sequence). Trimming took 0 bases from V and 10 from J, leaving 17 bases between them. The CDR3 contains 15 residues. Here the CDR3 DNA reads TGTGCCAGCAGCTTGGCCGAGCGGAGGGAGGCGGAGCAGTTCTTC. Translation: CASSLAERREAEQFF.

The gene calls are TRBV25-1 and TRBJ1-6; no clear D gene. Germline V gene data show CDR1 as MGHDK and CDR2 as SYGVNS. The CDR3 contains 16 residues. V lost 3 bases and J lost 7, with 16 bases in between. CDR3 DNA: TGTGCCAGCAGTGACTCGACAAGAGGCGGAAATTCACCCCTCCACTTT. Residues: CASSDSTRGGNSPLHF.

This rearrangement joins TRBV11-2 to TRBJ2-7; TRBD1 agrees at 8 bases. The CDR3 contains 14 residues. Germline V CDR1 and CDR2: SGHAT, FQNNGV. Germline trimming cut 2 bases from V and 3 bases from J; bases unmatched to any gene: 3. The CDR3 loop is CASSLIQGGYEQYF. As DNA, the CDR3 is TGTGCCAGCAGCTTAATACAGGGGGGCTACGAGCAGTACTTC.

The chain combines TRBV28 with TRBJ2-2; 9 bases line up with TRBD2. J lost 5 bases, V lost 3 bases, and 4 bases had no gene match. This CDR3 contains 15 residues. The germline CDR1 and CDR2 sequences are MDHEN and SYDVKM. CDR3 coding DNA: TGTGCCAGCAGTTTTGAGAGCGGGAGGACCGGGGAGCTGTTTTTT. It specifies CASSFESGRTGELFF. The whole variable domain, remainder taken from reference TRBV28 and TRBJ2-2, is DVKVTQSSRYLVKRTGEKVFLECVQDMDHENMFWYRQDPGLGLRLIYFSYDVKMKEKGDIPEGYSVSREKKERFSLILESASTNQTSMYLCASSFESGRTGELFFGEGSRLTVL.

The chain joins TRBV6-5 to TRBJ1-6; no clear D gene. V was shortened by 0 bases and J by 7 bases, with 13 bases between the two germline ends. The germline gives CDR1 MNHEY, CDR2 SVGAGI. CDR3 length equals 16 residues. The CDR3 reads CASSYSGSVYNSPLHF. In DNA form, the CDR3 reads TGTGCCAGCAGTTACTCGGGATCAGTCTACAATTCACCCCTCCACTTT.

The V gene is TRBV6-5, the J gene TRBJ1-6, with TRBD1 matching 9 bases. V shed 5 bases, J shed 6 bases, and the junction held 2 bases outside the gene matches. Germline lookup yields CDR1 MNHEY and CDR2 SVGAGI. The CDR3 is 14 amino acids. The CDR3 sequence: CASSTGGFNSPLHF. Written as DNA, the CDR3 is TGTGCCAGCAGTACAGGGGGCTTTAATTCACCCCTCCACTTT.

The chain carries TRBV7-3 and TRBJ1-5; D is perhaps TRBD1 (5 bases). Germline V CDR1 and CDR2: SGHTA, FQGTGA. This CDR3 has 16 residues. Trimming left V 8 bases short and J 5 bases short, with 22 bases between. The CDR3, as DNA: TGTGCCAGCCAGCCCAATCGGCTCAGGGCCTATCAGCCCCAGCATTTT. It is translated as CASQPNRLRAYQPQHF. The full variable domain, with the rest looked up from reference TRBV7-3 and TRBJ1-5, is GAGVSQTPSNKVTEKGKYVELRCDPISGHTALYWYRQSLGQGPEFLIYFQGTGAADDSGLPNDRFFAVRPEGSVSTLKIQRTERGDSAVYLCASQPNRLRAYQPQHFGDGTRLSIL.

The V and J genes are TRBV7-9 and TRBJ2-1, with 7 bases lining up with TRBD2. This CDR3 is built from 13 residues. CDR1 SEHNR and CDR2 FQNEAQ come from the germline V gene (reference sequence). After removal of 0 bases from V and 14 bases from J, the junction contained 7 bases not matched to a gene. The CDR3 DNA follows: TGTGCCAGCAGCTTAGCGGGAGGGCCAAGGGAGTTCTTC. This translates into CASSLAGGPREFF. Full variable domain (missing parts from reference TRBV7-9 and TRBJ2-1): DTGVSQNPRHKITKRGQNVTFRCDPISEHNRLYWYRQTLGQGPEFLTYFQNEAQLEKSRLLSDRFSAERPKGSFSTLEIQRTEQGDSAMYLCASSLAGGPREFFGPGTRLTVL.

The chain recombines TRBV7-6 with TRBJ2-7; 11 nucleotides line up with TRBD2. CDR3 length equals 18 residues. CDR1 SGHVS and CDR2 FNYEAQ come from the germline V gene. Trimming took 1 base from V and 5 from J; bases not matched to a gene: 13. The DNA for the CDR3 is TGTGCCAGCAGCTTAGGGAGTCACGGGGCTAGCGGGAGGCACGAGCAGTACTTC. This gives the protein CASSLGSHGASGRHEQYF.

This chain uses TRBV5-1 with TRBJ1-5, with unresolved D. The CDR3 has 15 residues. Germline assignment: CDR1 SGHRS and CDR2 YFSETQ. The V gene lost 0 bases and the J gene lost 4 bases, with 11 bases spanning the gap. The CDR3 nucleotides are TGCGCCAGCAGCTTGGGAGAACACCCTAATCAGCCCCAGCATTTT. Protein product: CASSLGEHPNQPQHF.

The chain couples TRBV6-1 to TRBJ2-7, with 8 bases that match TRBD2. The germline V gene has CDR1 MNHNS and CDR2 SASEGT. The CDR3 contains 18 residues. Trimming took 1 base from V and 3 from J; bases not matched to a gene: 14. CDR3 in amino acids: CASSEEVLGTSLRYEQYF. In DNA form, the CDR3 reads TGTGCCAGCAGTGAAGAGGTTTTAGGGACTAGTTTACGCTACGAGCAGTACTTC.

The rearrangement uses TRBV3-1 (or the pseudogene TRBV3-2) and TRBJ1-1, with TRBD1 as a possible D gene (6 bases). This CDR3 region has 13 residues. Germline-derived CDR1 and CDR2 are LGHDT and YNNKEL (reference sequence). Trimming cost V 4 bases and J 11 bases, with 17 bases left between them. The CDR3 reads CASSRDRTQGAFF. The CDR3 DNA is TGTGCCAGCAGCCGAGACAGGACCCAGGGGGCTTTCTTT.

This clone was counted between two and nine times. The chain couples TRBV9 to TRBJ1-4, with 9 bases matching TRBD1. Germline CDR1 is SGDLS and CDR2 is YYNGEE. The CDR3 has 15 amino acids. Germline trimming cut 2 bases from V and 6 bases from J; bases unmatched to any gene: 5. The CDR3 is CASSVPGQGHEKLFF. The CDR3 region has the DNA TGTGCCAGCAGCGTCCCGGGACAGGGCCATGAAAAACTGTTTTTT.

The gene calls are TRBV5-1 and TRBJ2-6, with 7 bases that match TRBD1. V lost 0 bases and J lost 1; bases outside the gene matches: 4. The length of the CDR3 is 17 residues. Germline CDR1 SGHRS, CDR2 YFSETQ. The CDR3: CASSLETGASGANVLTF. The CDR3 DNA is TGCGCCAGCAGCTTGGAAACAGGGGCATCTGGGGCCAACGTCCTGACTTTC. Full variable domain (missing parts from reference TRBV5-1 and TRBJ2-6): KAGVTQTPRYLIKTRGQQVTLSCSPISGHRSVSWYQQTPGQGLQFLFEYFSETQRNKGNFPGRFSGRQFSNSRSEMNVSTLELGDSALYLCASSLETGASGANVLTFGAGSRLTVL.

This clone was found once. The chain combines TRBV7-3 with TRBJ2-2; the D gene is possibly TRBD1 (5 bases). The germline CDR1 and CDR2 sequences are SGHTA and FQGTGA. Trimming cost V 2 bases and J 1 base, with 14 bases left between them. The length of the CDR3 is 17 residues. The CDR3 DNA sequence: TGTGCCAGCAGCTTAGTCAGGGTGGATGGGAACACCGGGGAGCTGTTTTTT. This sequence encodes CASSLVRVDGNTGELFF.

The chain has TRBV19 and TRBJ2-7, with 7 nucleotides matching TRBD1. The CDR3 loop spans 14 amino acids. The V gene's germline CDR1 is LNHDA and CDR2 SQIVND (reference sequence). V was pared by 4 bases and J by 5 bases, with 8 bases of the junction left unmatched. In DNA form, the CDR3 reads TGTGCCAGTAGTACGGGGACAGCTGCCCACGAGCAGTACTTC. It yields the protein CASSTGTAAHEQYF.

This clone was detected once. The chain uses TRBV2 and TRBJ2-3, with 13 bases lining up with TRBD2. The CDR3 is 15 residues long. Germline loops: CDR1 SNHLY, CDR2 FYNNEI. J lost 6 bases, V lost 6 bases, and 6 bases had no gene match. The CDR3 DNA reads TGTGCCAGCAGACTAGCGGGAGGGGTCACGGATACGCAGTATTTT. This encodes CASRLAGGVTDTQYF.

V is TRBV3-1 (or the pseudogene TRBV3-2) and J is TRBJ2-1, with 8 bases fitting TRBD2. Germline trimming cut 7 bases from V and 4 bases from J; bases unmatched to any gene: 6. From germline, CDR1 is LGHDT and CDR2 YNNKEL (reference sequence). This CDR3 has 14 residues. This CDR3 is CASTRTSQYNEQFF. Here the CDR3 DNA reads TGTGCCAGCACGCGGACTAGCCAATACAATGAGCAGTTCTTC.

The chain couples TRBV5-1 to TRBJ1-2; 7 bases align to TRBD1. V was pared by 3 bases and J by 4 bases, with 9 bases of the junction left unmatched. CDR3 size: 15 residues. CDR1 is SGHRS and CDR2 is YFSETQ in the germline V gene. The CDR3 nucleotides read TGCGCCAGCAGCTCCGGACAGGTAGCCCCCTATGGCTACACCTTC. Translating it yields CASSSGQVAPYGYTF.

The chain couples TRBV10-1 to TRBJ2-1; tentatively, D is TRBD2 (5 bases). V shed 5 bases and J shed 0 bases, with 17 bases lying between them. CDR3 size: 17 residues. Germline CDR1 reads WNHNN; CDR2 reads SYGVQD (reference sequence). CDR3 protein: CASSLGRGQSSYNEQFF. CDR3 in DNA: TGCGCCAGCAGTTTAGGCCGAGGGCAGAGCTCCTACAATGAGCAGTTCTTC.

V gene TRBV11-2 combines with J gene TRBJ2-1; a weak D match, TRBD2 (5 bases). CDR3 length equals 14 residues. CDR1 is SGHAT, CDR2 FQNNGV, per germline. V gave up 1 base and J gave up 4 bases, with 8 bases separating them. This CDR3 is CASSLAGGYNEQFF. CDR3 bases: TGTGCCAGCAGCTTAGCCGGCGGGTACAATGAGCAGTTCTTC.

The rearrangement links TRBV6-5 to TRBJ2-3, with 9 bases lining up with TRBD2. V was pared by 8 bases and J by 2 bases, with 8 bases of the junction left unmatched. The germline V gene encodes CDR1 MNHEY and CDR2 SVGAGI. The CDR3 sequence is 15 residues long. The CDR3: CASQGSGGYTDTQYF. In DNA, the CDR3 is TGTGCCAGCCAAGGGAGCGGGGGGTACACAGATACGCAGTATTTT.

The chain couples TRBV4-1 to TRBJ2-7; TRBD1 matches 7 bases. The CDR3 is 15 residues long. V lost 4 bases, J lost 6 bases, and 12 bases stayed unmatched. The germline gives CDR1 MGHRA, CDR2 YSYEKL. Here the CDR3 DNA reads TGCGCCAGCAGCCTAAAAGGGGACAGTGGGCGCGAGCAGTACTTC. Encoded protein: CASSLKGDSGREQYF.

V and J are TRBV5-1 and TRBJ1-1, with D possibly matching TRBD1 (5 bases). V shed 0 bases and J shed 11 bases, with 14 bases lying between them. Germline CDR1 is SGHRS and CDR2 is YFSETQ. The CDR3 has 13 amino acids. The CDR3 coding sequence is TGCGCCAGCAGCTTGGATAGGGGCCGGGGTGCTTTCTTT. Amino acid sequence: CASSLDRGRGAFF.

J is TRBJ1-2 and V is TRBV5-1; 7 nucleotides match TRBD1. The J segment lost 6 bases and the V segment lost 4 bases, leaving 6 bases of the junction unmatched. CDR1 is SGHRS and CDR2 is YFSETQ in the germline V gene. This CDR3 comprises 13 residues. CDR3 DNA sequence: TGCGCCAGCAGCGCAGGGGGGGCGGATGGCTACACCTTC. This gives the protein CASSAGGADGYTF. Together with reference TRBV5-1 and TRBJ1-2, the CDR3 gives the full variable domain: KAGVTQTPRYLIKTRGQQVTLSCSPISGHRSVSWYQQTPGQGLQFLFEYFSETQRNKGNFPGRFSGRQFSNSRSEMNVSTLELGDSALYLCASSAGGADGYTFGSGTRLTVV.

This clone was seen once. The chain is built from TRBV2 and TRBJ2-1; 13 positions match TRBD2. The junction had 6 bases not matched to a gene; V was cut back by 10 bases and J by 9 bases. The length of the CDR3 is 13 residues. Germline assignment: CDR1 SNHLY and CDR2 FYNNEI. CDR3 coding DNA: TGTGCCACCTCCGGGACTAGCGGGACTGAGCAGTTCTTC. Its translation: CATSGTSGTEQFF.

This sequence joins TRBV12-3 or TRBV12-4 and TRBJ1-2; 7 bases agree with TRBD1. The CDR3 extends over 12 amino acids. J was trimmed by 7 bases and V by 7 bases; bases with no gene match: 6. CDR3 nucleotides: TGTGCCAGCACCCAGGGGGTCGGTGGCTACACCTTC. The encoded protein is CASTQGVGGYTF.